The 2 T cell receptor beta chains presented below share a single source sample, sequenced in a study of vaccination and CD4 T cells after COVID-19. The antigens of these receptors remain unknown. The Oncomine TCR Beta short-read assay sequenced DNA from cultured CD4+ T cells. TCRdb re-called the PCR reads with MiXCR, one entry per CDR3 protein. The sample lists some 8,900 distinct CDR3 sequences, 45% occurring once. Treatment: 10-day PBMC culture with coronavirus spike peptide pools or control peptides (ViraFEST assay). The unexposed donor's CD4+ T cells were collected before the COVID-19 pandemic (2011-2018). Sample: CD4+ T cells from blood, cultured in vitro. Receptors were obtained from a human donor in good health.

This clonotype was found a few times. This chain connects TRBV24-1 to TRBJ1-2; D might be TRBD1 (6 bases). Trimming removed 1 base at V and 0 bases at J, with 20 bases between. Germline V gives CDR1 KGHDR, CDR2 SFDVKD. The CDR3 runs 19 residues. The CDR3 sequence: CATSDFWGRLFKANYGYTF. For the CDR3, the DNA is TGTGCCACCAGTGATTTTTGGGGGCGCTTATTTAAGGCTAACTATGGCTACACCTTC.

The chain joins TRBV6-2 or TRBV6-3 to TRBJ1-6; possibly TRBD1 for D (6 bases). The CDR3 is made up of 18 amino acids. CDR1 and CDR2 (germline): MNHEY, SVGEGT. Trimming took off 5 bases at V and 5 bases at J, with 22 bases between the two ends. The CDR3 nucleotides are TGTGCCAGCAGTACCCGTCACCCAGGGGTTTTCGATAATTCACCCCTCCACTTT. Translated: CASSTRHPGVFDNSPLHF.